This T cell receptor beta chain derives from a study of blood T cell repertoires in COVID-19. About the study: The origin of the acute and convalescent COVID-19 samples was the United States, Italy and Spain.

In Seattle, patients joined the study during active infection and were tracked longitudinally. In germline, CDR1 is LGHNA, CDR2 YSLEER. The CDR3 contains 13 residues. With 0 bases removed from V and 7 bases from J, the gap between germline ends came to 6 bases. Produced via immunoSEQ multiplex PCR; TCRdb's table is partial and in-frame only. The sample carries 300,000 to 350,000 clones, roughly 86% recorded once. J is TRBJ2-2 and V is TRBV4-3, with D unresolved. Sequenced sample: peripheral blood. The receptor was isolated from a man aged 30 to 39 with COVID-19, enrolled during active disease. The chain's CDR3 is CASSQDLYGELFF. In nucleotides, the CDR3 is TGCGCCAGCAGCCAAGATCTATACGGGGAGCTGTTTTTT.